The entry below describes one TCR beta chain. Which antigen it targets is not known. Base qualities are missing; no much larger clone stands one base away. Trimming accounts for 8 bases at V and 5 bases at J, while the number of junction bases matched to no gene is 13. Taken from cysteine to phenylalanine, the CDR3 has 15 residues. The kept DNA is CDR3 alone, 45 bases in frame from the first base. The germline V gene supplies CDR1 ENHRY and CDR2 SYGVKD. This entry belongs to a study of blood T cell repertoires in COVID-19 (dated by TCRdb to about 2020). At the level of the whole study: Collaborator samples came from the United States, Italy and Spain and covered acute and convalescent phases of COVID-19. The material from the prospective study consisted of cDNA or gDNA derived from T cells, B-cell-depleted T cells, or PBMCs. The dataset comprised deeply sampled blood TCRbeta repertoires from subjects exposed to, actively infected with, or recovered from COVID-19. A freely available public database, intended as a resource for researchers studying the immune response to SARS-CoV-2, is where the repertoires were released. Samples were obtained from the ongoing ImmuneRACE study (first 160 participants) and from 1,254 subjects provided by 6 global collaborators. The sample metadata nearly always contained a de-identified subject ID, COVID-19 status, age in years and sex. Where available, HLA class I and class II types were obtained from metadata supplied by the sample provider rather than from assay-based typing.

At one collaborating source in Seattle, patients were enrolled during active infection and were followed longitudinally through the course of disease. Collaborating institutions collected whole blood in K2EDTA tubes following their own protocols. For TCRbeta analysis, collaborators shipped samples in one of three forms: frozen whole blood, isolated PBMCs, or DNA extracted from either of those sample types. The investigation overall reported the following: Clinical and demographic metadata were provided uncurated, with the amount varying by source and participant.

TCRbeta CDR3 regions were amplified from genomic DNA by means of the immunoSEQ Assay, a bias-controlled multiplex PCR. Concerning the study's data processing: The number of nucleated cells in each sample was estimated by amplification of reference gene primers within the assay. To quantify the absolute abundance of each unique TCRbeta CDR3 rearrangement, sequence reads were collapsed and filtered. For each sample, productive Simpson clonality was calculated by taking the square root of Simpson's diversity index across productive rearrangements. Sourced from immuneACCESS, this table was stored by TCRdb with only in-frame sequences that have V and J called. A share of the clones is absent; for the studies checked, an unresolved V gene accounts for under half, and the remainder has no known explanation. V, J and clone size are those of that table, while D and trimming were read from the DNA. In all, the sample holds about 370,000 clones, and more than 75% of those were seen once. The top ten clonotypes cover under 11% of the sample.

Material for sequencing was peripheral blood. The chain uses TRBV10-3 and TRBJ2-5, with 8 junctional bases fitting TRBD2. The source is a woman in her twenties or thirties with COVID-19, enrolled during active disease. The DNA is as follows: TGTGCCATCGGCGGTTCCGGGACTAGTGAGGAGACCCAGTACTTC. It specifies CAIGGSGTSEETQYF.